Listed below are T cell receptor beta chains from one sample, sequenced in a study of technical replicates of blood from a handful of donors. Clones were sequenced by immunoSEQ multiplex PCR, and TCRdb holds only the in-frame ones, with some missing. The sample has roughly 80,000 clones; around 93% are singletons. Specimen: T cells isolated from PBMCs. Receptors were obtained from a human donor in good health. Both conserved end residues are part of each CDR3. The D gene is left open where the match is weak. Size is stated for part of the rows, as once, few or many counts, or as a class when the clone is expanded.

d_gene,v_gene,j_gene,abundance,CDR3nt,CDR3aa
TRBD1,TRBV4-1,TRBJ1-5,-,TGCGCCAGCAGCCAAGGTCCCCGAACTAGGGGGCGCTTTCAGCCCCAGCATTTT,CASSQGPRTRGRFQPQHF
-,TRBV18,TRBJ2-5,-,TGTGCCAGCTCACCACCGTTGACTGGCCAGAGTCGGGAGACCCAGTACTTC,CASSPPLTGQSRETQYF
TRBD1,TRBV2,TRBJ1-5,medium-sized,TGTGCCAGCAGTGATAGGGGGCTCAGTCAGCCCCAGCATTTT,CASSDRGLSQPQHF
-,TRBV5-4,TRBJ2-2,once,TGTGCCAGCAGCTTGGGACTCTTGAACACCGGGGAGCTGTTTTTT,CASSLGLLNTGELFF
TRBD2,TRBV6-5,TRBJ2-7,-,TGTGCCAGCAGGCCTCATAGCGGGAGGGCCTACGAGCAGTACTTC,CASRPHSGRAYEQYF
-,TRBV28,TRBJ2-7,-,TGTGCCAGCAGTTCCCGGGACTCTGCCTACGAGCAGTACTTC,CASSSRDSAYEQYF
-,TRBV13,TRBJ1-2,-,TGTGCCAGCAGCCGGATGGGGGACAAAACAGCTAACTATGGCTACACCTTC,CASSRMGDKTANYGYTF
TRBD2,TRBV5-1,TRBJ2-3,-,TGCGCCAGCAGCTTGGCGCAGGGAGGGACAGATACGCAGTATTTT,CASSLAQGGTDTQYF
TRBD1,TRBV27,TRBJ1-5,-,TGTGCCAGCAGTCCACAACACAGGGGGGGTCAGCCCCAGCATTTT,CASSPQHRGGQPQHF
-,TRBV29-1,TRBJ2-7,-,TGCAGCGCTGGCGGAGCGTACGAGCAGTACTTC,CSAGGAYEQYF
-,TRBV7-9,TRBJ2-5,-,TGTGCCAGCAGGTCAACAGCCCAAGAGACCCAGTACTTC,CASRSTAQETQYF
TRBD2,TRBV28,TRBJ2-7,-,TGTGCCACCTTGACTAGCGGGAGCGTTTACGAGCAGTACTTC,CATLTSGSVYEQYF
TRBD2,TRBV27,TRBJ2-7,-,TGTGCCAGCAGTCAAACTAGCGGGGAAAGCTACGAGCAGTACTTC,CASSQTSGESYEQYF
TRBD2,TRBV4-1,TRBJ2-2,-,TGCGCCAGCAGCCAAGACGGACTAGCGGGACTACCCCGGGACACCGGGGAGCTGTTTTTT,CASSQDGLAGLPRDTGELFF
-,TRBV7-9,TRBJ1-5,-,TGTGCCAGCAGCCCAGGACAGACGTATCAGCCCCAGCATTTT,CASSPGQTYQPQHF
TRBD1,TRBV19,TRBJ2-5,-,TGTGCCAGTAGTACCAACCCCCGACAGGGACAAGAGACCCAGTACTTC,CASSTNPRQGQETQYF
-,TRBV5-1,TRBJ1-1,-,TGCGCCAGCAGCTTTGCGGAGAGACTAACGGGCGAAGCTTTCTTT,CASSFAERLTGEAFF
TRBD1,TRBV19,TRBJ1-5,-,TGTGCCAGTAGTATAGGTGACAGGGCCCATCAGCCCCAGCATTTT,CASSIGDRAHQPQHF
TRBD2,TRBV27,TRBJ2-3,-,TGTGCCAGCAGTTATCTAGCGGACACAGATACGCAGTATTTT,CASSYLADTDTQYF
-,TRBV6-1,TRBJ2-3,-,TGTGCCAGCGAGACTCAGGGGCAGACAGATACGCAGTATTTT,CASETQGQTDTQYF
TRBD1,TRBV6-1,TRBJ1-3,-,TGTGCCAGCAACCCGGGACAGGGAAACACCATATATTTT,CASNPGQGNTIYF
TRBD1,TRBV6-1,TRBJ1-5,-,TGTGCCAGCAGTCTACGACAGGGCTACAATCAGCCCCAGCATTTT,CASSLRQGYNQPQHF
-,TRBV5-1,TRBJ1-1,-,TGCGCCAGCAGCCCGGATGGTAGGGGGAGGGTGAACACTGAAGCTTTCTTT,CASSPDGRGRVNTEAFF
-,TRBV11-2,TRBJ1-2,once,TGTGCCAGCAGCAAGTGGACAGATTCTAACTATGGCTACACCTTC,CASSKWTDSNYGYTF
TRBD1,TRBV19,TRBJ1-1,-,TGTGCCAGTACCCCTTCAGGGGGATGGAACACTGAAGCTTTCTTT,CASTPSGGWNTEAFF
-,TRBV7-2,TRBJ1-1,-,TGTGCCAGCAGCGACCAGGGTTTCCCTAAGAACACTGAAGCTTTCTTT,CASSDQGFPKNTEAFF
-,TRBV5-5,TRBJ2-7,-,TGTGCCAGCAGCTTGGGGACTTCCTCCTACGAGCAGTACTTC,CASSLGTSSYEQYF
-,TRBV7-9,TRBJ2-3,-,TGTGCCAGCAGCCTTGGTTCAGGGGTTATCACAGATACGCAGTATTTT,CASSLGSGVITDTQYF
-,TRBV29-1,TRBJ2-5,-,TGCAGCGTTGCCGGGAAAAAAGAGACCCAGTACTTC,CSVAGKKETQYF
-,TRBV11-2,TRBJ1-2,once,TGTGCCAGCAGTCGTCAGCCGGAGTCTCTGGCCGGCTACACCTTC,CASSRQPESLAGYTF
-,TRBV5-4,TRBJ1-1,-,TGTGCCAGCAGCCGAAAGACAGGAGAAGACACTGAAGCTTTCTTT,CASSRKTGEDTEAFF
-,TRBV30,TRBJ2-7,-,TGTGCCTGGAGCTGGTCAGGCTTCTACGAGCAGTACTTC,CAWSWSGFYEQYF
-,TRBV19,TRBJ1-1,-,TGTGCCAGTAGTACTCGACAGGACCTGAACACTGAAGCTTTCTTT,CASSTRQDLNTEAFF
-,TRBV11-1,TRBJ1-1,-,TGTGCCAGCAGCTCACAGGGCACTGAAGCTTTCTTT,CASSSQGTEAFF
TRBD1,TRBV11-2,TRBJ2-2,-,TGTGCCAGCAGCTCGAGGTGGGACAGCGACACCGGGGAGCTGTTTTTT,CASSSRWDSDTGELFF
-,TRBV5-1,TRBJ1-2,-,TGCGCCAGCAGCTTGTCAGGGGCGAACTATGGCTACACCTTC,CASSLSGANYGYTF
TRBD2,TRBV29-1,TRBJ2-7,-,TGCAGCGTTTCCAGACCCGGGACTAGCGGGAGGGGGTACGAGCAGTACTTC,CSVSRPGTSGRGYEQYF
-,TRBV29-1,TRBJ2-7,-,TGCAGCGTTAAACCAGGGTCGGCCTACGAGCAGTACTTC,CSVKPGSAYEQYF
-,TRBV9,TRBJ1-2,once,TGTGCCAGCAGCGTAGTAACAGCCGACTATGGCTACACCTTC,CASSVVTADYGYTF
-,TRBV19,TRBJ2-1,-,TGTGCCAGTAGTTTCCAGGGAAGAGTCTACAATGAGCAGTTCTTC,CASSFQGRVYNEQFF
-,TRBV11-3,TRBJ2-7,once,TGTGCCAGCAGCTTAGGACCTGGGGGAGGTTACGAGCAGTACTTC,CASSLGPGGGYEQYF
TRBD2,TRBV11-2,TRBJ2-2,-,TGTGCCAGCAGCAAAGCCGGGACTAGCGGGGGCCGGGGCACCGGGGAGCTGTTTTTT,CASSKAGTSGGRGTGELFF
-,TRBV13,TRBJ2-1,-,TGTGCCAGCAGCTCAGAGGGCCTCATGAGCTCCAAGGGTGAGCAGTTCTTC,CASSSEGLMSSKGEQFF
-,TRBV5-1,TRBJ2-5,-,TGCGCCAGCCGTGGACCGGGACAACAAGAGACCCAGTACTTC,CASRGPGQQETQYF
TRBD2,TRBV7-8,TRBJ2-3,-,TGTGCCAGCAGAAAGCTATGGACTAGCGGGGGAAATGTTACGCAGTATTTT,CASRKLWTSGGNVTQYF
-,TRBV7-9,TRBJ1-2,few,TGTGCCAGCAGCCCCCCGGGTTTGAGCAGCTATGGCTACACCTTC,CASSPPGLSSYGYTF
TRBD2,TRBV19,TRBJ2-1,-,TGTGCCAGTAGTTCTAGCGGCACCTACAATGAGCAGTTCTTC,CASSSSGTYNEQFF
TRBD2,TRBV10-3,TRBJ2-2,-,TGTGCCATCAGTGTTGGTACTAGCGGGAGTGGGTTGCCCGGGGAGCTGTTTTTT,CAISVGTSGSGLPGELFF
-,TRBV7-6,TRBJ2-7,-,TGTGCCAGCAGCCCTTCCTACGAGCAGTACTTC,CASSPSYEQYF
TRBD1,TRBV18,TRBJ2-5,-,TGTGCCAGCTCGTTCTCCGGGACAGGGCCCTTGGAGACCCAGTACTTC,CASSFSGTGPLETQYF
TRBD1,TRBV11-2,TRBJ1-3,once,TGTGCCAGCAGCTTAGGGACAGGGTCTGGAAACACCATATATTTT,CASSLGTGSGNTIYF
TRBD2,TRBV13,TRBJ2-7,-,TGTGCCAGCAGCTTCCTTGGACTAGCGGGAACCTACGAGCAGTACTTC,CASSFLGLAGTYEQYF
TRBD1,TRBV9,TRBJ1-2,-,TGTGCCAGCAGCGTAGCTTGGAAGAACTCGGGACAGGGGATCAGCTATGGCTACACCTTC,CASSVAWKNSGQGISYGYTF
TRBD2,TRBV23-1,TRBJ2-1,-,TGCGCCAGCAGTCATCCGGAACCTAGCGGGAGGGACAATGAGCAGTTCTTC,CASSHPEPSGRDNEQFF
-,TRBV7-9,TRBJ1-3,-,TGTGCCAGCAGCTCACCCCTCGGCCAGGCCAGGGCCTCTGGAAACACCATATATTTT,CASSSPLGQARASGNTIYF
TRBD1,TRBV5-6,TRBJ1-5,-,TGTGCCAGCAGCAAAGGGACAGGGAGGCGCAATCAGCCCCAGCATTTT,CASSKGTGRRNQPQHF